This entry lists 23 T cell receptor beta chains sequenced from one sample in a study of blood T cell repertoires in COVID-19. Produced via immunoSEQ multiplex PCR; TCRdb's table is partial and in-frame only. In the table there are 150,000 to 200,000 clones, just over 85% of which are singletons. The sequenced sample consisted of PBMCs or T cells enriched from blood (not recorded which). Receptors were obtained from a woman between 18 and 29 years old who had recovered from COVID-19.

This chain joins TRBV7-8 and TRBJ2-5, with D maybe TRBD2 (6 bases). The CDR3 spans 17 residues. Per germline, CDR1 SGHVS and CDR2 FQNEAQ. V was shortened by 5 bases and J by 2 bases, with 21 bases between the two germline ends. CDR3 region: CASSLRLVDGTQETQYF. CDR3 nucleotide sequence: TGTGCCAGCAGCCTTAGACTAGTCGATGGCACGCAAGAGACCCAGTACTTC.

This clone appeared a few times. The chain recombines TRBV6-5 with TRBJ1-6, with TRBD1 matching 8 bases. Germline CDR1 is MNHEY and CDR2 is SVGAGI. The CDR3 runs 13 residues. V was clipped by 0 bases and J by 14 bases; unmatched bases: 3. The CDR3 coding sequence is TGTGCCAGCAGTTACTCGGGACAGGTCACCCTCCACTTT. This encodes CASSYSGQVTLHF.

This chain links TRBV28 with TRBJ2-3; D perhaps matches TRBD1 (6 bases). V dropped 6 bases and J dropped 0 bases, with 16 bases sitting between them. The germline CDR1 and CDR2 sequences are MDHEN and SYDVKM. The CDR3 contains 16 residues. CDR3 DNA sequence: TGTGCCAGCAGCTCAAGGACAGCAGCTAGCACAGATACGCAGTATTTT. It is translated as CASSSRTAASTDTQYF.

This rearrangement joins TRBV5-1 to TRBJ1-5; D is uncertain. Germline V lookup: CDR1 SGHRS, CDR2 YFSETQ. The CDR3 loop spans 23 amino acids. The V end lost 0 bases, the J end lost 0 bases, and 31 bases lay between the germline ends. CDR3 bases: TGCGCCAGCAGCTTGGGGCAGGTTCAGGCGGAGGAAAGATCTTATAGTAGCAATCAGCCCCAGCATTTT. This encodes CASSLGQVQAEERSYSSNQPQHF.

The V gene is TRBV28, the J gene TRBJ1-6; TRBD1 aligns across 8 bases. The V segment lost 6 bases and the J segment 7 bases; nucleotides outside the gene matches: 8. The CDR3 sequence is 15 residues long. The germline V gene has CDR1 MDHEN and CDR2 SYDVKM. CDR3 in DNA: TGTGCCAGCAGCATACAGGGGGAAAGGAATTCACCCCTCCACTTT. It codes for CASSIQGERNSPLHF.

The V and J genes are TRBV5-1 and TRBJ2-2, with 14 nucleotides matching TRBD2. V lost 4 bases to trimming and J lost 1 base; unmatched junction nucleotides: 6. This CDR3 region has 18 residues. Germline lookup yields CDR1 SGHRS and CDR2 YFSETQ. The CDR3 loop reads CASSPGLAGGRNTGELFF. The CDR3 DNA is TGCGCCAGCAGCCCTGGACTAGCGGGAGGCCGGAACACCGGGGAGCTGTTTTTT.

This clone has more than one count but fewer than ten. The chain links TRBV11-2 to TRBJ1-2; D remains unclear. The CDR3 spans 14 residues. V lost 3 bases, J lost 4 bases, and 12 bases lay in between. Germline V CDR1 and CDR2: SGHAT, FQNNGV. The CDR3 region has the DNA TGTGCCAGCAGCTTGCGCGAGGGCCCCTATGGCTACACCTTC. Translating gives CASSLREGPYGYTF.

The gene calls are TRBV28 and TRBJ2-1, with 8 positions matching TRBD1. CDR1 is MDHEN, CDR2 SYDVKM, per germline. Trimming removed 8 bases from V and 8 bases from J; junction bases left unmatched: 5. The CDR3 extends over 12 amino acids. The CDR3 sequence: CASGQGLYEQFF. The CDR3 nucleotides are TGTGCCAGCGGACAGGGTCTCTATGAGCAGTTCTTC.

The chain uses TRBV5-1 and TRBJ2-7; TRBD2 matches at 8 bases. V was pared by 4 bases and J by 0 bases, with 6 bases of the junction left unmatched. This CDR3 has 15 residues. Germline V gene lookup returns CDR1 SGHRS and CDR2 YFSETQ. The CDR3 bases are TGCGCCAGCAGCATCAGACTAGCGTACTCCTACGAGCAGTACTTC. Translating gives CASSIRLAYSYEQYF.

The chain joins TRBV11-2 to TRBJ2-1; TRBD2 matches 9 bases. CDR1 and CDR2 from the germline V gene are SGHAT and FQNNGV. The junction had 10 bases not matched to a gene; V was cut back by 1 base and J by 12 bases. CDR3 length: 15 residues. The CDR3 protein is CASSLGAGGFVGQFF. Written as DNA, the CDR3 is TGTGCCAGCAGCTTAGGAGCGGGGGGCTTTGTCGGGCAGTTCTTC.

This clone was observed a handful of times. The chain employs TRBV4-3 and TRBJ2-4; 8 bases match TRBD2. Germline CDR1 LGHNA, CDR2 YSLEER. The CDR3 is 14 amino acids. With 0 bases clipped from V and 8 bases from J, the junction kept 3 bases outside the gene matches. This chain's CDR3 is CASSQDGRGDIQYF. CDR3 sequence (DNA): TGCGCCAGCAGCCAAGACGGGAGGGGGGACATTCAGTACTTC.

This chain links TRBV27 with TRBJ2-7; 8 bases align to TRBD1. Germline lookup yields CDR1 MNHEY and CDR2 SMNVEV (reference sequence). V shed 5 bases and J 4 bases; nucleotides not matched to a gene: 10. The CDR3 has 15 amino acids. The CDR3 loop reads CASSPAGTGVYEQYF. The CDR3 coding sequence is TGTGCCAGCAGTCCCGCCGGGACAGGTGTTTACGAGCAGTACTTC.

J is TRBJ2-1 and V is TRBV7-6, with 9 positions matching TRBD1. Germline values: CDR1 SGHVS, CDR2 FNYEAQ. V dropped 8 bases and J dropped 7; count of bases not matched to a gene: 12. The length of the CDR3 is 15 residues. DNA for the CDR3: TGTGCCAGCGGACCCCAGGGGACAGGGACAAATGAGCAGTTCTTC. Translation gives CASGPQGTGTNEQFF.

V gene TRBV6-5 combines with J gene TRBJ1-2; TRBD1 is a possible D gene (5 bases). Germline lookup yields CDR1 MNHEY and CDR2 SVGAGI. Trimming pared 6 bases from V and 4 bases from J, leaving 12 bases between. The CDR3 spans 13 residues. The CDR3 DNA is TGTGCCAGCAGCCGAGGGACTCTCTATGGCTACACCTTC. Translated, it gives CASSRGTLYGYTF.

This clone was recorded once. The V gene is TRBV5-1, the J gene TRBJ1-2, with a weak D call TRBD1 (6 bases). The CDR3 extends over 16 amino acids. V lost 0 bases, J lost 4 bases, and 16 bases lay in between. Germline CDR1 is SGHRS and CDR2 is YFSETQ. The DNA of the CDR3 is TGCGCCAGCAGCTTGGACCCCGCAGGGGAGATCTATGGCTACACCTTC. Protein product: CASSLDPAGEIYGYTF.

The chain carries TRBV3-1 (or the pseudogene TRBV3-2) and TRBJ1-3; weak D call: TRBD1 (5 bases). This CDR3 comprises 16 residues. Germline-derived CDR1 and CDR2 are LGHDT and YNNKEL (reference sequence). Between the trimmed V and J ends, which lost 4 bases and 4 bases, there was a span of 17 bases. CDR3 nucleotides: TGTGCCAGCAGCCCCTCTTCAGGGTGGGGAGGAAACACCATATATTTT. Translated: CASSPSSGWGGNTIYF.

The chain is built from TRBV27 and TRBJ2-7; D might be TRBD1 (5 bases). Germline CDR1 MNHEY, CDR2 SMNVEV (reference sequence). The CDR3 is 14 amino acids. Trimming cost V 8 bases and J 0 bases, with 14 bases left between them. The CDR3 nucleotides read TGTGCCAGCCGAGCCTGGACAAGCTCCTACGAGCAGTACTTC. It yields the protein CASRAWTSSYEQYF.

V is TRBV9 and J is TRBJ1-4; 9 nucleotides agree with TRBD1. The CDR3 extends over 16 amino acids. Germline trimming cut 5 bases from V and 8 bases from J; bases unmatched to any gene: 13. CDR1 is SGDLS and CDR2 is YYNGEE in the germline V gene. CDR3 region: CASSGNRTGVEEKLFF. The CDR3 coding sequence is TGTGCCAGCAGTGGGAACCGGACAGGGGTGGAAGAAAAACTGTTTTTT.

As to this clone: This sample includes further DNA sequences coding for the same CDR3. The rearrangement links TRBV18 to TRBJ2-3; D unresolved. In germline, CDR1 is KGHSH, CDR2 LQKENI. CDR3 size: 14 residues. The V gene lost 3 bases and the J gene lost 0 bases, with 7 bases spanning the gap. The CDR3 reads CASSPVTSTDTQYF. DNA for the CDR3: TGTGCCAGCTCACCTGTAACTAGCACAGATACGCAGTATTTT.

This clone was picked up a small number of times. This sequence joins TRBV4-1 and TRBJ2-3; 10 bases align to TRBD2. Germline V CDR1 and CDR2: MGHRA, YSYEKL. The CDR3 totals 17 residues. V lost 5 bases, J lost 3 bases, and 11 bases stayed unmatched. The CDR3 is CASSGAQRGGRTDTQYF. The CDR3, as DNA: TGCGCCAGCAGCGGAGCCCAGCGGGGGGGCCGGACAGATACGCAGTATTTT.

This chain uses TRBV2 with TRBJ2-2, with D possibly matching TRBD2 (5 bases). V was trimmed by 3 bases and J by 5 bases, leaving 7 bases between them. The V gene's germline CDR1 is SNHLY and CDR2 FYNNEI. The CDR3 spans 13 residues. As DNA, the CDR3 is TGTGCCAGCAGTGATGAGGGAACCGGGGAGCTGTTTTTT. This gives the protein CASSDEGTGELFF.

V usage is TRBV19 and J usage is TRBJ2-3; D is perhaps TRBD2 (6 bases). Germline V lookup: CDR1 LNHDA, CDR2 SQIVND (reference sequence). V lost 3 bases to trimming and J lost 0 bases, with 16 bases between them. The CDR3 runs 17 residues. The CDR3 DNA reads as TGTGCCAGTAGTATGCGTTTCTCGAGCGGGAGCACAGATACGCAGTATTTT. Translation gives CASSMRFSSGSTDTQYF.

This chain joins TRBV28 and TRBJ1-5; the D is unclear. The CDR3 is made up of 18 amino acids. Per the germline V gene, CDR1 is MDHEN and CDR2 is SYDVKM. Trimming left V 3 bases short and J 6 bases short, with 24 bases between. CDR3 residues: CASSLISRILPLSQPQHF. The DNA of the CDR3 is TGTGCCAGCAGTTTGATTTCGCGGATCCTCCCGTTAAGTCAGCCCCAGCATTTT. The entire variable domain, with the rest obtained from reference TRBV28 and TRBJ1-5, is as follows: DVKVTQSSRYLVKRTGEKVFLECVQDMDHENMFWYRQDPGLGLRLIYFSYDVKMKEKGDIPEGYSVSREKKERFSLILESASTNQTSMYLCASSLISRILPLSQPQHFGDGTRLSIL.